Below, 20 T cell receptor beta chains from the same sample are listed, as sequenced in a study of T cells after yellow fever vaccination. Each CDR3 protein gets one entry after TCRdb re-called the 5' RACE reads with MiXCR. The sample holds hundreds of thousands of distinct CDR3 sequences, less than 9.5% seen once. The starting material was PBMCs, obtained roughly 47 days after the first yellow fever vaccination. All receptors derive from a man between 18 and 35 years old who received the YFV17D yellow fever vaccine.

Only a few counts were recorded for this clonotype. CDR3 residues: CASSEQGLNTEAFF. In DNA, the CDR3 is TGTGCCAGCAGCGAACAGGGACTGAACACTGAAGCTTTCTTT. The rearrangement links TRBV11-2 to TRBJ1-1; TRBD1 is a possible D gene (6 bases). Trimming pared 5 bases from V and 0 bases from J, leaving 10 bases between. This CDR3 contains 14 residues. The V gene's germline CDR1 is SGHAT and CDR2 FQNNGV.

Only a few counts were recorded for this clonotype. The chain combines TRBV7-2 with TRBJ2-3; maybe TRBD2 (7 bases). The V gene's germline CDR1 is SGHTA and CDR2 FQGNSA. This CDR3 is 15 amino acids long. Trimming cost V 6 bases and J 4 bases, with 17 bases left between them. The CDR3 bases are TGTGCCAGCAGACTGACTCGGGGGGCTTCAGATACGCAGTATTTT. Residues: CASRLTRGASDTQYF.

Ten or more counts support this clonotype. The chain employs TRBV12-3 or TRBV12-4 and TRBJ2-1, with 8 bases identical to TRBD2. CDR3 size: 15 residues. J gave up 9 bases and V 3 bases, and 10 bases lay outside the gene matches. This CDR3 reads CASSFNGGAFIEQFF. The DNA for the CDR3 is TGTGCCAGCAGTTTTAACGGGGGGGCCTTTATTGAGCAGTTCTTC.

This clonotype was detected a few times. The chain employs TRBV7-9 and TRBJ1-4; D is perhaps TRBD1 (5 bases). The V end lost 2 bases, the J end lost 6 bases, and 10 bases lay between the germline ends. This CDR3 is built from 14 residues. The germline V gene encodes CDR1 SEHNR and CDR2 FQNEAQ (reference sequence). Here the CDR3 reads CASSLMQGDEKLFF. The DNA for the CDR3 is TGTGCCAGCAGCTTAATGCAGGGTGATGAAAAACTGTTTTTT.

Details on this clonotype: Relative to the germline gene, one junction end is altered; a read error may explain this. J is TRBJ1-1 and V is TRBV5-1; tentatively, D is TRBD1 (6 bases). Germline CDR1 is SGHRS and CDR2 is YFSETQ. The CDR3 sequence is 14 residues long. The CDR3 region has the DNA TGCGCCAGCAGCGCGGACAGAACGAACACTGAAGCTTACTTT. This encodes CASSADRTNTEAYF.

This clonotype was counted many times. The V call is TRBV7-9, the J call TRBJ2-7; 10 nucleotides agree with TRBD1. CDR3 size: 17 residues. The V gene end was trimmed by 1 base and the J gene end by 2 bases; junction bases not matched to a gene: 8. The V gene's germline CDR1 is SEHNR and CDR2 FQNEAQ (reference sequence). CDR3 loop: CASSLDGQGDRPYEQYV. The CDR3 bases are TGTGCCAGCAGCTTAGATGGACAGGGGGACCGCCCCTACGAGCAGTACGTC.

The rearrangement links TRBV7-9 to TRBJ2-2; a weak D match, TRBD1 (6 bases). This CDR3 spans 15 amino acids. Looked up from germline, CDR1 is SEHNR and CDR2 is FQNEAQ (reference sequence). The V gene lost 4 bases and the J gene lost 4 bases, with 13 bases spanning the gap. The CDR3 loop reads CASSSTGSPTGELFF. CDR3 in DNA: TGTGCCAGCAGCTCCACAGGGAGCCCCACCGGGGAGCTGTTTTTT. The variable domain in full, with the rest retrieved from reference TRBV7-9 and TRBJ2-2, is DTGVSQNPRHKITKRGQNVTFRCDPISEHNRLYWYRQTLGQGPEFLTYFQNEAQLEKSRLLSDRFSAERPKGSFSTLEIQRTEQGDSAMYLCASSSTGSPTGELFFGEGSRLTVL.

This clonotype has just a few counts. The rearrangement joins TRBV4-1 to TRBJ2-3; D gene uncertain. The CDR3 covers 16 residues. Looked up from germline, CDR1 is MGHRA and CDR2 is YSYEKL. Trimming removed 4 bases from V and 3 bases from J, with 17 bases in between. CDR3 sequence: CASSPLNRALTDTQYF. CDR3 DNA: TGCGCCAGCAGCCCCCTAAATAGGGCGCTGACAGATACGCAGTATTTT.

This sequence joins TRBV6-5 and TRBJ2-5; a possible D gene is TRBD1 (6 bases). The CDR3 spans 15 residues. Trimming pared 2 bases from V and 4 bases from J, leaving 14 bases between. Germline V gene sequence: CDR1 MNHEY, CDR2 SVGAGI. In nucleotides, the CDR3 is TGTGCCAGCAGTTACGGGCGGACAGCCGGAGAGACCCAGTACTTC. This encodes CASSYGRTAGETQYF.

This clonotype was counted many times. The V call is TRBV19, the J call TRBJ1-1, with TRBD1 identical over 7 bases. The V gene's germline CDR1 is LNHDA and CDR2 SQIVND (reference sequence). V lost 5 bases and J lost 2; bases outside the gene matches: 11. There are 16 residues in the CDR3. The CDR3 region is CASSFSGTALNTEAFF. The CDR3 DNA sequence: TGTGCCAGTAGTTTTTCCGGGACAGCTCTTAACACTGAAGCTTTCTTT.

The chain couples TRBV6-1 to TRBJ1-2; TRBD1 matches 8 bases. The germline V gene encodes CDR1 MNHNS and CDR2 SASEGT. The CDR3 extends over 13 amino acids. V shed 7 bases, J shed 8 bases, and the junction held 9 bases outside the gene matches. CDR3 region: CASNGPGGRGYTF. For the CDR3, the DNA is TGTGCCAGCAACGGCCCAGGGGGCAGAGGCTACACCTTC.

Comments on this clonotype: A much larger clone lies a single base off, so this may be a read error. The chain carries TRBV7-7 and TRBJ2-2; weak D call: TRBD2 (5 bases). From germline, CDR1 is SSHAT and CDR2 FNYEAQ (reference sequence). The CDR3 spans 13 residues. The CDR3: CASSREPTGELFF. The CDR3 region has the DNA TGTGCTAGCAGCCGGGAACCCACCGGGGAGCTGTTTTTT.

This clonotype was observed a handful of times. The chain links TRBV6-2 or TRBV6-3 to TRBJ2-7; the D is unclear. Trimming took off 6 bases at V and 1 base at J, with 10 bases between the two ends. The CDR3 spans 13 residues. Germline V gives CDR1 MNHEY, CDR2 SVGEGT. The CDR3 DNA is TGTGCCAGCAGAGATACATATTCCTACGAGCAGTACGTC. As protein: CASRDTYSYEQYV.

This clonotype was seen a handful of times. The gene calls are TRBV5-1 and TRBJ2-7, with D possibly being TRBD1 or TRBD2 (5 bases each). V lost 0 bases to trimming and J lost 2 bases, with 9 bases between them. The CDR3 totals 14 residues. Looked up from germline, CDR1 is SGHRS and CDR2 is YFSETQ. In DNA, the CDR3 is TGCGCCAGCAGCTTGGCCATGGGGGCCTACGAGCAGTACGTC. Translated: CASSLAMGAYEQYV.

CDR3 nucleotides: TGTGCCAGCACCCGAGGCAGGGCCGATCAGCCCCAGCATTTT. Protein sequence: CASTRGRADQPQHF. V usage is TRBV12-3 or TRBV12-4 and J usage is TRBJ1-5; tentatively, D is TRBD1 (5 bases). This CDR3 spans 14 amino acids. Trimming pared 7 bases from V and 5 bases from J, leaving 15 bases between.

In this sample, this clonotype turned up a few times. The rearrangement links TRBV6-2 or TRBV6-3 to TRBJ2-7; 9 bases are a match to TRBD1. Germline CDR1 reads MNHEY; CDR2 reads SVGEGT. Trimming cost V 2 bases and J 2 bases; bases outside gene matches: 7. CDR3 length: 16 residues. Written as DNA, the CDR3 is TGTGCCAGCAGTTACCCCGGACAGGGGACCCCCTACGAGCAGTACGTC. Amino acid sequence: CASSYPGQGTPYEQYV.

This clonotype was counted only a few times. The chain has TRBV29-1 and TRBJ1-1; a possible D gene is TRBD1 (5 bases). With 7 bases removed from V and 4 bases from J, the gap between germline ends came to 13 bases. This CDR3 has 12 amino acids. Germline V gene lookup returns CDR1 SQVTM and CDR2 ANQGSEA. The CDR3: CSGTGQGTEAFF. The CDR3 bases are TGCAGCGGGACGGGTCAGGGCACTGAAGCTTTCTTT.

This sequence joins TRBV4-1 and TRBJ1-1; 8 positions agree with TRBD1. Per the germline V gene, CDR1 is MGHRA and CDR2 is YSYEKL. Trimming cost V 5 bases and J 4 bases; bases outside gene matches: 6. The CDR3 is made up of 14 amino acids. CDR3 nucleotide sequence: TGCGCCAGCAGCTCTACAGGGGGTCCCACTGAAGCTTTCTTT. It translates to CASSSTGGPTEAFF.

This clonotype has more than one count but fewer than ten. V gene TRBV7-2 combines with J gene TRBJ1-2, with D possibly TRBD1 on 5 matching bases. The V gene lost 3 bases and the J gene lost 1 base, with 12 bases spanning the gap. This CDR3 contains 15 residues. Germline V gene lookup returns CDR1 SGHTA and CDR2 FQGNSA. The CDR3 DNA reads TGTGCCAGCAGCTTGGGGACGGCTGTTAACTATGGCTACACCTTC. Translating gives CASSLGTAVNYGYTF. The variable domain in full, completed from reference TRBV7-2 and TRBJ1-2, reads GAGVSQSPSNKVTEKGKDVELRCDPISGHTALYWYRQSLGQGLEFLIYFQGNSAPDKSGLPSDRFSAERTGGSVSTLTIQRTQQEDSAVYLCASSLGTAVNYGYTFGSGTRLTVV.

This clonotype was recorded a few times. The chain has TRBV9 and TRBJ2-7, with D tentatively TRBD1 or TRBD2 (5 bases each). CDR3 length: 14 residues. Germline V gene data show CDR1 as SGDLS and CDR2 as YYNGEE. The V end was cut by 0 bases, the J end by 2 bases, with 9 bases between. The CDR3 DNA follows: TGTGCCAGCAGCGTAGTAGGGACCACCTACGAGCAGTACTTC. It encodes CASSVVGTTYEQYF.